The clone carrying this TCR beta chain has ten or more counts. The record originates from a study of tumor and adjacent non-tumor tissue in lung cancer. The template was RNA from unsorted bulk tissue. Distant lung tissue was collected more than 3 cm away from the tumor edge. Deletions cut 5 bases from V and 6 bases from J, with 14 bases between. There are 13 residues in the CDR3. The library came from three nested PCR rounds adapted from ARM-PCR protocols. TCRdb itself ran the multiplex PCR reads through MiXCR, one entry per CDR3 protein. Of 60,000 to 80,000 distinct CDR3 sequences listed, around two thirds were seen once; the top ten hold about 30%.

The receptor was derived from a woman in her 50s with non-small cell lung cancer. The sample taken for sequencing was distant non-tumor lung tissue. The V gene is TRBV12-3 or TRBV12-4, the J gene TRBJ2-7; weak D call: TRBD2 (6 bases). CDR3 protein: CASSPGEDGEQYF. CDR3 nucleotides: TGTGCCAGCAGTCCGGGGGAGGACGGCGAGCAGTACTTC.